This TCR beta chain was sequenced for a study of T cells after yellow fever vaccination. Whole-study results and caveats: Shared CD4/CD8 clonotypes were a small share, likely from convergent recombination.

There are a few counts of this clonotype. The antigen is unknown. MiXCR, run by TCRdb on the 5' RACE reads, gives a single entry per CDR3 protein. The table records approximately 330,000 distinct CDR3 sequences, about an eighth of them present only once. The origin of this receptor is a man aged 18 to 29 who received the YFV17D yellow fever vaccine. Sequenced here: CD4+ T cells sorted from PBMCs, sampled 15 days after the yellow fever booster vaccination.

CDR3 sequence: CAAGQSGYGYTF. The DNA of the CDR3 is TGTGCCGCCGGACAGTCGGGCTATGGCTACACCTTC. The chain uses TRBV10-3 and TRBJ1-2, with D perhaps matching TRBD1 (6 bases). CDR3 length equals 12 residues. CDR1 and CDR2 from the germline V gene are ENHRY and SYGVKD. V was clipped by 11 bases and J by 4 bases, with 14 bases between them.